A selection of T cell receptor beta chains follows, all from one sample in a study of CD8+ T cells in alopecia areata. The data were produced by immunoSEQ multiplex PCR, yet TCRdb's version contains in-frame clones alone and is incomplete. The table lists roughly 180,000 clones, approximately 49% of them singletons, with 10% in the top ten. Sequencing was performed on CD8+ T cells sorted from blood, taken at approximately week 52, from a patient treated with tofacitinib. These TCRs come from a human donor with alopecia areata. CDR3s include the opening cysteine and the closing phenylalanine or tryptophan. The D gene is left open where the match is weak. The size entry is marked missing in some rows and otherwise reads once, few, many or a size class.

few,TRBV7-9,TRBJ1-1,.,TGTGCCAGCAGCACCAACAGGGAATTGAACACTGAAGCTTTCTTT,CASSTNRELNTEAFF
.,TRBV6-5,TRBJ1-1,.,TGTGCCAGCAGTTACTCGAGGTTAAACACTGAAGCTTTCTTT,CASSYSRLNTEAFF
many,TRBV7-3,TRBJ2-7,TRBD2,TGTGCCAGCAGCCAAGGAGCGGGGGGCACATACGAGCAGTACTTC,CASSQGAGGTYEQYF
.,TRBV9,TRBJ2-5,TRBD1,TGTGCCAGCAGCGCCGGACAGGGGAGAGAGACCCAGTACTTC,CASSAGQGRETQYF
.,TRBV15,TRBJ2-3,TRBD2,TGTGCCACCAGAACGACTAGCGGGCACACAGATACGCAGTATTTT,CATRTTSGHTDTQYF
.,TRBV25-1,TRBJ2-5,.,TGTGCCAGCAGTGACCCGTCGAGGGGAGCCAAGGAGACCCAGTACTTC,CASSDPSRGAKETQYF
.,TRBV30,TRBJ2-1,TRBD1,TGTGCCTGGAGACCCTCCGGGACAGGGCTATACAATGAGCAGTTCTTC,CAWRPSGTGLYNEQFF
.,TRBV5-1,TRBJ1-3,TRBD1,TGCGCCAGCAGCTTGTTCCCCCGAGGGGGCAATGGAAACACCATATATTTT,CASSLFPRGGNGNTIYF
few,TRBV7-2,TRBJ2-2,.,TGTGCCAGCAGCTTAGCGACAGCCAACACCGGGGAGCTGTTTTTT,CASSLATANTGELFF
.,TRBV25-1,TRBJ1-6,.,TGTGCCAGCAGTGTCGGAGGATCCCTCCACTTT,CASSVGGSLHF
.,TRBV27,TRBJ2-3,.,TGTGCCAGCAGTTTCTCCGGTAGCAATCAGCCCCAGTATTTT,CASSFSGSNQPQYF
.,TRBV27,TRBJ1-2,TRBD1,TGTGCCAGCAGTTTATGGCAGGGGGCCAATGGCTACACCTTC,CASSLWQGANGYTF
.,TRBV14,TRBJ1-2,.,TGTGCCAGCAGCCAACAGGGAGGTTACATTGGCTACACCTTC,CASSQQGGYIGYTF
.,TRBV2,TRBJ1-1,.,TGTGCCAGCAGTGAGGGTGGAAAGAACACTGAAGCTTTCTTT,CASSEGGKNTEAFF
.,TRBV11-2,TRBJ2-1,TRBD2,TGTGCCAGCAGCGCTGGAACTAGCGGGGGGGCCGTTGAGCAGTTCTTC,CASSAGTSGGAVEQFF
few,TRBV29-1,TRBJ2-2,.,TGCAGCGTTGACAGTTACACCGGGGAGCTGTTTTTT,CSVDSYTGELFF
.,TRBV29-1,TRBJ2-7,.,TGCAGCGTGATGCCTTCTTACAGGGTTGGGTCCGAGCAGTACTTC,CSVMPSYRVGSEQYF
few,TRBV29-1,TRBJ2-7,.,TGCAGCGTTTACCTCAGCTACGAGCAGTACTTC,CSVYLSYEQYF
once,TRBV27,TRBJ1-5,.,TGTGCCAGCAGTTTACTCGGGGGGCATCAGCCCCAGCATTTT,CASSLLGGHQPQHF
.,TRBV4-1,TRBJ2-7,TRBD2,TGCGCCAGCAGCCAAACTAGCGGGGGAAGGCACTCCTACGAGCAGTACTTC,CASSQTSGGRHSYEQYF
few,TRBV29-1,TRBJ2-5,.,TGCAGCGTTGAGGCAGGGGAAGAGACCCAGTACTTC,CSVEAGEETQYF
.,TRBV4-3,TRBJ1-3,.,TGCGCCAGCAGCCAAGTTAGAGTAGCCGGAAACACCATATATTTT,CASSQVRVAGNTIYF
.,TRBV27,TRBJ2-1,TRBD2,TGTGCCAGCAGTTTGACTAGCGGGGGGACCCAGTTGACCGACAATGAGCAGTTCTTC,CASSLTSGGTQLTDNEQFF
.,TRBV2,TRBJ2-2,.,TGTGCCGTCCGGACCGTGAACACCGGGGAGCTGTTTTTT,CAVRTVNTGELFF
.,TRBV5-6,TRBJ2-7,TRBD1,TGTGCCAGCAGTGCCTCGGGACAGGGGTCCTACGAGCAGTACTTC,CASSASGQGSYEQYF
few,TRBV7-9,TRBJ2-1,TRBD1,TGTGCCAGCAGCGAAAGACAGGGGAATGAGCAGTTCTTC,CASSERQGNEQFF
few,TRBV27,TRBJ2-3,.,TGTGCCAGCAGTCCCTGGACTACAAGCACAGATACGCAGTATTTT,CASSPWTTSTDTQYF
many,TRBV7-9,TRBJ1-5,.,TGTGCCAGCAGCTCCACTAGGGCAGGGGATCAGCCCCAGCATTTT,CASSSTRAGDQPQHF
.,TRBV13,TRBJ2-3,TRBD2,TGTGCCAGCAGCCCCAGCGGGGCTTCCACAGATACGCAGTATTTT,CASSPSGASTDTQYF
once,TRBV4-1,TRBJ1-5,TRBD1,TGCGCCAGCAGGGAGACAGGGGGCGAAGGTCAGCCCCAGCATTTT,CASRETGGEGQPQHF
.,TRBV6-1,TRBJ2-3,TRBD2,TGTGCCAGCAGTGTCCTAGCGGAGGGCACAGATACGCAGTATTTT,CASSVLAEGTDTQYF
.,TRBV7-9,TRBJ2-1,.,TGTGCCAGCAGCCTCAAGGGAGGCAGGGTAAATGAGCAGTTCTTC,CASSLKGGRVNEQFF
few,TRBV5-1,TRBJ2-7,.,TGCGCCAGCAGCCTAGACCGGAAGGACTACGAGCAGTACTTC,CASSLDRKDYEQYF
few,TRBV28,TRBJ2-7,TRBD2,TGTGCCAGCAGTCTCGCGGGGGGTTCCTACGAGCAGTACTTC,CASSLAGGSYEQYF
.,TRBV30,TRBJ2-2,TRBD1,TGTGCCTGGATGGGACAGTTTAAGGGGATTTATACCGGGGAGCTGTTTTTT,CAWMGQFKGIYTGELFF
.,TRBV30,TRBJ1-1,.,TGTGCCTGGAGTTTGGGGTATGGCACTGAAGCTTTCTTT,CAWSLGYGTEAFF
few,TRBV6-4,TRBJ2-3,TRBD2,TGTGCCAGCAGTGACGAGGCGGGGGGGCTGGATACGCAGTATTTT,CASSDEAGGLDTQYF
.,TRBV5-1,TRBJ1-4,TRBD1,TGCGCCAGCAGCGCCGGACAGGAAAATGAAAAACTGTTTTTT,CASSAGQENEKLFF
few,TRBV19,TRBJ2-1,TRBD2,TGTGCCAGTCCAAATCCTACTAGCGCGGTCAACAATGAGCAGTTCTTC,CASPNPTSAVNNEQFF
.,TRBV9,TRBJ1-5,TRBD1,TGTGCCAGCAGCGTCTGGGACAGCCTCGATCAGCCCCAGCATTTT,CASSVWDSLDQPQHF
.,TRBV15,TRBJ1-2,.,TGTGCCACCAGCAGAGATCAATGGGGGGCCTCTAACTATGGCTACACCTTC,CATSRDQWGASNYGYTF
few,TRBV27,TRBJ2-4,TRBD1,TGTGCCAGCAGTCCCGGACAGGGGGACGCCAAAAACATTCAGTACTTC,CASSPGQGDAKNIQYF
.,TRBV6-5,TRBJ1-2,.,TGTGCCAGCAGTACCCTGGAAGGGAACTATGGCTACACCTTC,CASSTLEGNYGYTF
.,TRBV5-1,TRBJ1-2,.,TGCGCCAGCAGCCCCGACGGCGCCTATGGCTACACCTTC,CASSPDGAYGYTF
.,TRBV6-4,TRBJ2-5,.,TGTGCCAGCAGCCCAATGGGGGGGGCAGAGACCCAGTACTTC,CASSPMGGAETQYF
few,TRBV6-6,TRBJ2-7,.,TGTGCCAGCAGTTACTCGGAGGGATTGAGGGAGCAGTACTTC,CASSYSEGLREQYF
few,TRBV5-6,TRBJ1-6,TRBD1,TGTGCCAGCAGCAGAACTCTAACAGGGGGAAGTTCACCCCTCCACTTT,CASSRTLTGGSSPLHF
.,TRBV5-6,TRBJ2-7,TRBD1,TGTGCCAGCAGTTCAGGGGGCATATACGAGCAGTACTTC,CASSSGGIYEQYF
.,TRBV29-1,TRBJ2-5,.,TGCAGCGTTGAACGAGGGGCCATATCTGGGGAGACCCAGTACTTC,CSVERGAISGETQYF
.,TRBV5-1,TRBJ2-1,TRBD2,TGCGCCAGCAGCCCCGCTAGCGGGGGGCACCTATACAATGAGCAGTTCTTC,CASSPASGGHLYNEQFF
once,TRBV30,TRBJ2-7,.,TGTGCCTGGAGCCGGGGCTACGAGCAGTACTTC,CAWSRGYEQYF
.,TRBV29-1,TRBJ1-4,TRBD1,TGCAGCGTTGTCGCCGGGACAGGGGAGAGTGAAAAACTGTTTTTT,CSVVAGTGESEKLFF